This T cell receptor beta chain derives from a study of blood T cell repertoires in COVID-19. The germline V gene encodes CDR1 SGDLS and CDR2 YYNGEE. J gave up 4 bases and V 0 bases, and 5 bases lay outside the gene matches. The CDR3 is 15 amino acids. Clones were read by immunoSEQ multiplex PCR, and TCRdb kept only the in-frame ones, dropping some. The table lists over 50,000 clones, just over 85% of them singletons. The chain links TRBV9 to TRBJ1-2; 8 bases fit TRBD1. This clonotype was obtained from a man between 65 and 85 years old with active COVID-19. Sequenced: peripheral blood. The CDR3 region is CASSVGSGGGYGYTF. The CDR3 coding sequence is TGTGCCAGCAGCGTAGGGTCAGGGGGCGGCTATGGCTACACCTTC. Looking up the rest from reference TRBV9 and TRBJ1-2 gives the full variable domain: DSGVTQTPKHLITATGQRVTLRCSPRSGDLSVYWYQQSLDQGLQFLIQYYNGEERAKGNILERFSAQQFPDLHSELNLSSLELGDSALYFCASSVGSGGGYGYTFGSGTRLTVV.